Ten or more counts support the clone carrying this T cell receptor beta chain. Antigen unknown. This sample stems from a study of identical twins. V lost 4 bases to trimming and J lost 4 bases; unmatched junction nucleotides: 8. The CDR3 runs to 16 residues. Germline V lookup: CDR1 SGHRS, CDR2 YFSETQ. Notes on the study in general: Abundant cord blood beta clonotypes carried fewer insertions; memory repertoires showed none.

Template switching, a step in the protocol, added a universal primer site, and cDNA carried unique molecular identifiers. From the 5' RACE reads, TCRdb called clonotypes with MiXCR, one entry per CDR3 protein. The data contain a few hundred thousand distinct CDR3 sequences, roughly 13% of them singletons. Another study also made use of these data, one on yellow fever vaccine responses in identical twins.

The clonotype comes from a woman aged 18-30 years in good health. The chain employs TRBV5-1 and TRBJ2-2, with TRBD1 identical over 9 bases. Material: memory (CD45RO+) T cells sorted from blood. Here the CDR3 reads CASSPAGQGGTGELFF. CDR3 nucleotides: TGCGCCAGCAGCCCTGCGGGACAGGGAGGCACCGGGGAGCTGTTTTTT. The full variable domain, rest sourced from reference TRBV5-1 and TRBJ2-2, is KAGVTQTPRYLIKTRGQQVTLSCSPISGHRSVSWYQQTPGQGLQFLFEYFSETQRNKGNFPGRFSGRQFSNSRSEMNVSTLELGDSALYLCASSPAGQGGTGELFFGEGSRLTVL.